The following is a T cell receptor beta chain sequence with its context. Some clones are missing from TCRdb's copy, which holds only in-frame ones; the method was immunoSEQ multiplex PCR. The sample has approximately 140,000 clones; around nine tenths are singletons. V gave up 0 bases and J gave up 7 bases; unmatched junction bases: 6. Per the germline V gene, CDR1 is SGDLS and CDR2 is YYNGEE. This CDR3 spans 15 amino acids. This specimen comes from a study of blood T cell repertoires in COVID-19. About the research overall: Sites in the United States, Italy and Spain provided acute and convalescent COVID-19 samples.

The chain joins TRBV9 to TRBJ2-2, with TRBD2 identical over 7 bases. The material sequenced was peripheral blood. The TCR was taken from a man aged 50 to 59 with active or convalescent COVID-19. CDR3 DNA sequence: TGTGCCAGCAGCGTAGACGGCGGGAGCTTCGGGGAGCTGTTTTTT. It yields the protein CASSVDGGSFGELFF.